One and the same sample provided the 7 T cell receptor beta chains below, sequenced in a study of patients and donors after allogeneic stem cell transplantation. TCRdb re-called the RT-PCR reads through MiXCR, storing one row per CDR3 protein. The data show more than 850,000 distinct CDR3 sequences, roughly 17% seen once. Sample: blood, either unsorted or a sorted T cell fraction (not recorded which). The receptors come from a human donor who was either an allogeneic HSCT recipient or a stem cell or donor lymphocyte infusion donor (not recorded which). It is not recorded whose cells these are; they may come from a transplant donor.

The chain combines TRBV25-1 with TRBJ2-2, with no clear D. The V gene lost 1 base and the J gene lost 7 bases, with 10 bases spanning the gap. Germline assignment: CDR1 MGHDK and CDR2 SYGVNS. This CDR3 has 14 amino acids. CDR3 DNA: TGTGCCAGCAGTGAATCCCTGGGCGTCGGGGAGCTGTTTTTT. It yields the protein CASSESLGVGELFF.

This clonotype was seen at least ten times. The CDR3 DNA reads TGTGCCAGCAGGGATACGAGCGGCGCAGATACGCAGTATTTT. Translated: CASRDTSGADTQYF. V is TRBV12-3 or TRBV12-4 and J is TRBJ2-3, with D perhaps matching TRBD2 (5 bases). This CDR3 contains 14 residues. Trimming removed 6 bases at V and 4 bases at J, with 14 bases between.

The gene calls are TRBV24-1 and TRBJ2-1; D might be TRBD1 (6 bases). V was clipped by 4 bases and J by 8 bases, with 17 bases between them. The CDR3 loop spans 15 amino acids. The germline CDR1 and CDR2 sequences are KGHDR and SFDVKD. The CDR3 here is CATSETQGWDHEQFF. In DNA form, the CDR3 reads TGTGCCACCAGTGAAACACAGGGTTGGGACCATGAGCAGTTCTTC.

The chain has TRBV12-3 or TRBV12-4 and TRBJ2-7; TRBD2 might be the D (5 bases). Between the trimmed V and J ends, which lost 1 base and 2 bases, there was a span of 15 bases. The CDR3 loop spans 16 amino acids. The CDR3 DNA follows: TGTGCCAGCAGTTTAGGTGTGTGGGAGCGCCCCTACGAGCAGTACTTC. Protein sequence: CASSLGVWERPYEQYF.

This clonotype was found many times. This chain connects TRBV12-3 or TRBV12-4 to TRBJ1-2; D ambiguous. The length of the CDR3 is 13 residues. Trimming stripped 3 bases from V and 3 bases from J, with 8 bases between. CDR3 region: CASSFGQYYGYTF. The DNA for the CDR3 is TGTGCCAGCAGTTTTGGGCAGTACTATGGCTACACCTTC.

This clonotype appeared a few times. The chain is built from TRBV6-1 and TRBJ2-5, with D possibly matching TRBD2 (5 bases). V lost 6 bases to trimming and J lost 2 bases, with 13 bases between them. The germline CDR1 and CDR2 sequences are MNHNS and SASEGT. CDR3 length: 14 residues. The CDR3 loop is CASSPSSGQETQYF. The CDR3 region has the DNA TGTGCCAGCAGCCCTTCAAGCGGACAAGAGACCCAGTACTTC.

The chain recombines TRBV7-2 with TRBJ1-1; no definite D call. Germline V gives CDR1 SGHTA, CDR2 FQGNSA. Trimming took 5 bases from V and 4 from J, leaving 14 bases between them. The CDR3 contains 14 residues. CDR3 sequence reads: CASSPEARGTEAFF. CDR3 bases: TGTGCCAGCAGCCCCGAGGCCCGGGGCACTGAAGCTTTCTTT.